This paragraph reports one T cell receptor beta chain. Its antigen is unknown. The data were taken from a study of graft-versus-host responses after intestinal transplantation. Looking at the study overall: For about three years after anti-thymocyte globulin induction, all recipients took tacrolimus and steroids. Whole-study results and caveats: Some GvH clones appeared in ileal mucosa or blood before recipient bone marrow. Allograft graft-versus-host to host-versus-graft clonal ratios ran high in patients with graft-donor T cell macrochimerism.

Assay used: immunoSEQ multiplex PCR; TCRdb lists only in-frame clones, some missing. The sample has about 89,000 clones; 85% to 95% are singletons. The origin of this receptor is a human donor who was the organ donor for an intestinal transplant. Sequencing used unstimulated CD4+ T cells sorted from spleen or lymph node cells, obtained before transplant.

For the CDR3, the DNA is TGTGCCAGTAGTATAGTTGCAGGGTCGAACACTGAAGCTTTCTTT. It encodes CASSIVAGSNTEAFF. The rearrangement uses TRBV19 and TRBJ1-1; D may be TRBD1 (5 bases). Germline CDR1 is LNHDA and CDR2 is SQIVND (reference sequence). V was clipped by 1 base and J by 1 base, with 10 bases between them. This CDR3 spans 15 amino acids.